A single sample gave rise to the 8 T cell receptor beta chains below, sequenced in a study of cytomegalovirus exposure and HLA in healthy donors. This PCR relied on a set of 60 Vbeta primers and 13 Jbeta primers. Method: immunoSEQ multiplex PCR; TCRdb's copy keeps in-frame clones and lacks some. The profile shows approximately 140,000 clones, 75% to 85% of them singletons. Sequencing was done on a sample of PBMCs. The receptors derive from a man aged 45-65 years in good health and CMV-seropositive.

This clone was counted a few times. This rearrangement joins TRBV6-1 to TRBJ2-5; D is undetermined. The CDR3 spans 15 residues. In germline, CDR1 is MNHNS, CDR2 SASEGT. V lost 2 bases, J lost 2 bases, and 12 bases lay in between. DNA of the CDR3: TGTGCCAGCAGTGAATATGTAACAGATCAAGAGACCCAGTACTTC. It encodes CASSEYVTDQETQYF.

The J gene is TRBJ2-2, the V gene TRBV28; D perhaps matches TRBD2 (5 bases). Between the trimmed V and J ends, which lost 6 bases and 0 bases, there was a span of 23 bases. CDR1 and CDR2 (germline): MDHEN, SYDVKM. The CDR3 covers 19 residues. In DNA, the CDR3 is TGTGCCAGCAGACGACTATTCGGCGAGAGGGTAGCGAACACCGGGGAGCTGTTTTTT. Its protein is CASRRLFGERVANTGELFF. The variable domain in full, with the rest retrieved from reference TRBV28 and TRBJ2-2, is DVKVTQSSRYLVKRTGEKVFLECVQDMDHENMFWYRQDPGLGLRLIYFSYDVKMKEKGDIPEGYSVSREKKERFSLILESASTNQTSMYLCASRRLFGERVANTGELFFGEGSRLTVL.

The table lists this clone with a count of one. This chain joins TRBV6-5 and TRBJ1-5; D is undetermined. In germline, CDR1 is MNHEY, CDR2 SVGAGI. The CDR3 sequence is 14 residues long. The V and J ends lost 0 bases and 4 bases respectively, with 7 bases between them. The CDR3 coding sequence is TGTGCCAGCAGTTACTCTGCCACTAATCAGCCCCAGCATTTT. Translation gives CASSYSATNQPQHF.

Only a few counts were recorded for this clone. This chain links TRBV7-4 with TRBJ2-7; D perhaps matches TRBD2 (6 bases). This CDR3 contains 19 residues. Looked up from germline, CDR1 is SGHVT and CDR2 is SQSDAQ. V was pared by 4 bases and J by 4 bases, with 29 bases between. The CDR3 loop reads CASSSLGDLATQCTYEQYF. The CDR3 bases are TGTGCCAGCAGCTCCCTGGGGGACCTAGCGACGCAGTGTACATACGAGCAGTACTTC.

In this sample, this clone turned up once. The chain has TRBV19 and TRBJ2-7, with 11 bases lining up with TRBD1. The V gene's germline CDR1 is LNHDA and CDR2 SQIVND (reference sequence). Unmatched junction bases numbered 4, after V lost 6 bases and J lost 9 bases. This CDR3 is built from 12 residues. CDR3 bases: TGTGCCAGTAGCCGGACAGGGGGCCGGCAGTACTTC. It translates to CASSRTGGRQYF.

The V and J genes are TRBV6-6 and TRBJ2-2; 8 nucleotides agree with TRBD1. Germline V CDR1 and CDR2: MNHNY, SVGAGI (reference sequence). With V trimmed by 7 bases and J by 8 bases, 6 bases remained unmatched. CDR3 size: 13 residues. The DNA of the CDR3 is TGTGCCAGCACCCAGGGGGCTGGTGGGGAGCTGTTTTTT. Translation: CASTQGAGGELFF.

This chain connects TRBV5-1 to TRBJ2-3; D perhaps matches TRBD1 (5 bases). CDR1 SGHRS and CDR2 YFSETQ come from the germline V gene. V was trimmed by 0 bases and J by 2 bases, leaving 19 bases between them. This CDR3 has 18 amino acids. CDR3 sequence (DNA): TGCGCCAGCAGCTTGGAGATGGCACAGGAATCAAACACAGATACGCAGTATTTT. It is translated as CASSLEMAQESNTDTQYF.

The chain carries TRBV5-1 and TRBJ2-5; 7 bases align to TRBD2. V was clipped by 0 bases and J by 5 bases; unmatched bases: 4. This CDR3 contains 14 residues. The V gene's germline CDR1 is SGHRS and CDR2 YFSETQ. CDR3 nucleotide sequence: TGCGCCAGCAGCTTGGTTGGGGGAGGGGAGACCCAGTACTTC. Protein: CASSLVGGGETQYF. Full variable domain (remainder filled in from reference TRBV5-1 and TRBJ2-5): KAGVTQTPRYLIKTRGQQVTLSCSPISGHRSVSWYQQTPGQGLQFLFEYFSETQRNKGNFPGRFSGRQFSNSRSEMNVSTLELGDSALYLCASSLVGGGETQYFGPGTRLLVL.